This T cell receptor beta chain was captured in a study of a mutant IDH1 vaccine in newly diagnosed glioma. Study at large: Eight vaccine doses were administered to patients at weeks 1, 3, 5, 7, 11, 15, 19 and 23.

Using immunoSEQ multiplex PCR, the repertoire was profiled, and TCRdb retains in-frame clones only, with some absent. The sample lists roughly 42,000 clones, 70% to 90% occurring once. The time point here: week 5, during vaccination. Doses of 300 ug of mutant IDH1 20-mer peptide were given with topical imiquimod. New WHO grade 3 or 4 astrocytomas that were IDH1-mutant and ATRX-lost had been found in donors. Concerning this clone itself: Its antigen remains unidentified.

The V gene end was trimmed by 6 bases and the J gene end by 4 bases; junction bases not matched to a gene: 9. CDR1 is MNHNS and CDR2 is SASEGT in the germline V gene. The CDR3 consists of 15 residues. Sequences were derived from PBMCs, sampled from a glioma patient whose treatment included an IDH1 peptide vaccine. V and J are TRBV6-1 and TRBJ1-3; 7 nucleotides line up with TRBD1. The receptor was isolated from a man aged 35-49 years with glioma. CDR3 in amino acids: CASSLDRVSGNTIYF. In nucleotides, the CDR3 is TGTGCCAGCAGCCTCGACAGGGTATCCGGAAACACCATATATTTT.